This paragraph covers one TCR beta chain sequence. Random hexamers were used to reverse transcribe an amount of about 0.45 to 1 ug RNA. TCRdb processed the immunoSEQ multiplex PCR reads anew with MiXCR; each CDR3 protein has one entry. The top ten clones hold 0.15% to 0.2% of a sample with 210,000 or so distinct CDR3 sequences, about 95% of them seen once. These data are taken from a study of CD8 T cells in Susac syndrome. There are 24 residues in the CDR3. Trimming at V came to 6 bases and at J to 0 bases, leaving 31 bases not matched to a gene. Germline V gene data show CDR1 as MNHEY and CDR2 as SVGEGT.

The sample consisted of CD4+ T cells from PBMCs. The genes are TRBV6-2 or TRBV6-3 and TRBJ2-1; TRBD1 agrees at 8 bases. The clonotype comes from a human donor with Susac syndrome. The CDR3 here is CASSPGWSSGGRALVGSSYNEQFF. CDR3 nucleotide sequence: TGTGCCAGCAGCCCCGGGTGGTCGTCAGGGGGCAGGGCGCTGGTGGGTAGCTCCTACAATGAGCAGTTCTTC.